The clone carrying this T cell receptor beta chain has just a few counts. Its target is unknown. These data come from a study of early T cells in non-severe SARS-CoV-2 infection. Study context: The authors sequenced bulk RNA from unsorted whole blood, leaving chains unpaired. Study-wide results and limits: Matching with VDJdb favored anti-spike CD8 responses (missing private and CD4 specificities).

V was cut by 1 base and J by 3 bases, with 9 bases left in between. This CDR3 has 14 residues. CDR1 and CDR2 (germline): MNHEY, SVGAGI. Individual cDNA molecules were tagged with unique molecular identifiers. TCRdb re-analysed the 5' RACE reads in MiXCR, keeping a single row per CDR3 protein. The sample shows around 98,000 distinct CDR3 sequences, around 10% of them seen only once. The gene calls are TRBV6-5 and TRBJ1-1, with a weak D call TRBD1 (5 bases). The receptor was isolated from an adult who was a healthcare worker with PCR-confirmed SARS-CoV-2 infection or an uninfected control (not recorded which). The sequenced material came from whole blood. CDR3 sequence: CASSYFGRDTEAFF. The CDR3, as DNA: TGTGCCAGCAGTTACTTCGGCAGGGACACTGAAGCTTTCTTT.